One sample yielded the 27 T cell receptor beta chains listed below, sequenced in a study of T cell changes during pregnancy in multiple sclerosis. Using immunoSEQ multiplex PCR, the repertoire was profiled, and TCRdb retains in-frame clones only, with some absent. The repertoire holds 60,000 to 95,000 clones, with around nine tenths as singletons. This specimen was CD4+ T cells from peripheral blood mononuclear cells, taken before pregnancy. These receptors originate from a female donor with multiple sclerosis, enrolled in a pregnancy study.

This clone has a handful of counts. The chain recombines TRBV10-3 with TRBJ1-6; 7 bases align to TRBD1. The length of the CDR3 is 16 residues. Germline CDR1 and CDR2: ENHRY and SYGVKD. V trimming: 5 bases; J trimming: 5 bases; junction bases outside the gene matches: 9. DNA for the CDR3: TGTGCCATCAGTATTCTCCCTCAGGGGGATAATTCACCCCTCCACTTT. Translated: CAISILPQGDNSPLHF.

V and J are TRBV7-3 and TRBJ2-1; 8 nucleotides line up with TRBD2. The CDR3 is 16 amino acids. The V and J ends lost 5 bases and 0 bases, in that order; junction bases with no gene match: 6. Germline lookup yields CDR1 SGHTA and CDR2 FQGTGA. The CDR3 sequence is CASSPRSGSSYNEQFF. As DNA, the CDR3 is TGTGCCAGCAGCCCCCGCAGCGGGAGCTCCTACAATGAGCAGTTCTTC.

The gene calls are TRBV19 and TRBJ1-5, with D maybe TRBD1 (6 bases). The CDR3 loop spans 15 amino acids. Germline assignment: CDR1 LNHDA and CDR2 SQIVND (reference sequence). Trimming shortened V by 4 bases and J by 7 bases, and 17 bases separated the two germline ends. This chain's CDR3 is CASSTITAGVQPQHF. The CDR3, as DNA: TGTGCCAGTAGTACGATAACCGCAGGGGTCCAGCCCCAGCATTTT.

This chain links TRBV7-3 with TRBJ1-2, with 9 bases fitting TRBD1. The CDR3 extends over 13 amino acids. V shed 5 bases and J 5 bases; nucleotides not matched to a gene: 3. Germline values: CDR1 SGHTA, CDR2 FQGTGA. CDR3 bases: TGTGCCAGCAGCCCGGGACAGGGTTATGGCTACACCTTC. Protein sequence: CASSPGQGYGYTF.

V gene TRBV5-1 combines with J gene TRBJ2-2; TRBD2 is a possible D gene (5 bases). V lost 2 bases to trimming and J lost 2 bases, with 16 bases between them. Germline CDR1 SGHRS, CDR2 YFSETQ. The CDR3 loop spans 17 amino acids. In nucleotides, the CDR3 is TGCGCCAGCAGCTTAAATATGCGAGGGCTTAACACCGGGGAGCTGTTTTTT. Its protein product is CASSLNMRGLNTGELFF.

The chain combines TRBV29-1 with TRBJ1-1, with D possibly being TRBD1 (5 bases). The CDR3 is 14 residues long. V gave up 3 bases and J gave up 5 bases, with 16 bases separating them. Germline CDR1 and CDR2: SQVTM and ANQGSEA. The CDR3 sequence: CSVEPGRTWTEAFF. CDR3 DNA: TGCAGCGTTGAGCCGGGCAGGACATGGACTGAAGCTTTCTTT.

This clone was detected a few times. The genes are TRBV29-1 and TRBJ2-2; 10 bases agree with TRBD1. V gave up 8 bases and J gave up 4 bases; unmatched junction bases: 7. The CDR3 is 14 residues long. CDR1 is SQVTM, CDR2 ANQGSEA, per germline. The CDR3 DNA reads as TGCAGCTCAACCGGGACAGGGGCCACCGGGGAGCTGTTTTTT. This translates into CSSTGTGATGELFF.

The gene calls are TRBV7-9 and TRBJ2-5; D is uncertain. The J call is uncertain, as TRBJ2-7 better fits the DNA end. The CDR3 contains 13 residues. Germline-derived CDR1 and CDR2 are SEHNR and FQNEAQ (reference sequence). The CDR3 region has the DNA TGTGCCATCACATGGCCAGGAACCTACGAGCAGTACTTC. Amino acid sequence: CAITWPGTYEQYF.

This clone was picked up one time. The genes are TRBV5-1 and TRBJ1-5, with 7 bases fitting TRBD1. The J segment lost 5 bases and the V segment lost 4 bases, leaving 6 bases of the junction unmatched. This CDR3 comprises 14 residues. Germline V lookup: CDR1 SGHRS, CDR2 YFSETQ. DNA for the CDR3: TGCGCCAGCAGCCAACAGGGGTTGGATCAGCCCCAGCATTTT. This encodes CASSQQGLDQPQHF.

This chain links TRBV19 with TRBJ1-5; no reliable D call. V lost 5 bases and J 2 bases, leaving 13 bases between the germline ends. The V gene's germline CDR1 is LNHDA and CDR2 SQIVND (reference sequence). The CDR3 covers 15 residues. As DNA, the CDR3 is TGTGCCAGTAGTCGGGAAGGGTTGGGCAATCAGCCCCAGCATTTT. Translating gives CASSREGLGNQPQHF.

The rearrangement links TRBV20-1 to TRBJ1-2; D is unresolved. Germline CDR1 and CDR2: DFQATT and SNEGSKA (reference sequence). With 0 bases removed from V and 10 bases from J, the gap between germline ends came to 9 bases. There are 11 residues in the CDR3. The CDR3 DNA sequence: TGCAGTGCTAGAGACTACGAAGACTACACCTTC. Protein product: CSARDYEDYTF.

The J gene is TRBJ1-2, the V gene TRBV6-1; 8 nucleotides align to TRBD1. Trimming at V came to 5 bases and at J to 2 bases, leaving 4 bases not matched to a gene. The CDR3 is made up of 14 amino acids. Per germline, CDR1 MNHNS and CDR2 SASEGT. CDR3 coding DNA: TGTGCCAGCAGTCGTGGGGACAGGAACTATGGCTACACCTTC. This encodes CASSRGDRNYGYTF.

The V gene is TRBV6-8, the J gene TRBJ1-1; maybe TRBD1 (6 bases). Germline V gives CDR1 MNHGY, CDR2 SAAAGT. Between the trimmed V and J ends, which lost 10 bases and 2 bases, there was a span of 17 bases. CDR3 length: 14 amino acids. CDR3 coding DNA: TGTGCCACCGCGGACAGCCATAGTAACACTGAAGCTTTCTTT. Its protein is CATADSHSNTEAFF.

The chain carries TRBV18 and TRBJ1-1, with 8 bases matching TRBD1. In germline, CDR1 is KGHSH, CDR2 LQKENI. With V trimmed by 6 bases and J by 4 bases, 7 bases remained unmatched. This CDR3 region has 14 residues. The CDR3 sequence: CASSQDRGRTEAFF. The CDR3 DNA follows: TGTGCCAGCTCTCAAGACAGGGGACGCACTGAAGCTTTCTTT. Drawing the rest from reference TRBV18 and TRBJ1-1, the complete variable domain is NAGVMQNPRHLVRRRGQEARLRCSPMKGHSHVYWYRQLPEEGLKFMVYLQKENIIDESGMPKERFSAEFPKEGPSILRIQQVVRGDSAAYFCASSQDRGRTEAFFGQGTRLTVV.

The chain recombines TRBV9 with TRBJ2-3; TRBD2 is a possible D gene (5 bases). Trimming removed 0 bases at V and 4 bases at J, with 12 bases between. The CDR3 loop spans 15 amino acids. Germline V gene data show CDR1 as SGDLS and CDR2 as YYNGEE. CDR3 in amino acids: CASSVGTGYADTQYF. In nucleotides, the CDR3 is TGTGCCAGCAGCGTAGGTACGGGATACGCAGATACGCAGTATTTT.

The V call is TRBV19, the J call TRBJ2-7; 10 nucleotides align to TRBD2. CDR1 LNHDA and CDR2 SQIVND come from the germline V gene (reference sequence). The J segment lost 10 bases and the V segment lost 5 bases, leaving 20 bases of the junction unmatched. The CDR3 is 17 residues long. The CDR3 loop is CASSPYLSKTGTSVQYF. The CDR3, as DNA: TGTGCCAGTAGTCCATATCTATCAAAAACCGGGACTAGCGTCCAGTACTTC.

The chain couples TRBV18 to TRBJ1-2; 9 nucleotides match TRBD1. This CDR3 has 15 residues. Germline assignment: CDR1 KGHSH and CDR2 LQKENI. Trimming took 8 bases from V and 6 from J; bases not matched to a gene: 13. The CDR3 here is CASRGTGINTHGYTF. In DNA form, the CDR3 reads TGTGCCAGCCGAGGGACAGGGATTAACACGCATGGCTACACCTTC. The full variable domain, completed using reference TRBV18 and TRBJ1-2, is NAGVMQNPRHLVRRRGQEARLRCSPMKGHSHVYWYRQLPEEGLKFMVYLQKENIIDESGMPKERFSAEFPKEGPSILRIQQVVRGDSAAYFCASRGTGINTHGYTFGSGTRLTVV.

The chain is built from TRBV5-1 and TRBJ2-2; 12 positions match TRBD1. This CDR3 has 15 residues. V lost 4 bases to trimming and J lost 7 bases; unmatched junction nucleotides: 5. In germline, CDR1 is SGHRS, CDR2 YFSETQ. The CDR3 sequence is CASSKGQGAVGELFF. The CDR3 DNA reads TGCGCCAGCAGCAAGGGACAGGGGGCGGTCGGGGAGCTGTTTTTT. Filled out from reference TRBV5-1 and TRBJ2-2, the complete variable domain reads KAGVTQTPRYLIKTRGQQVTLSCSPISGHRSVSWYQQTPGQGLQFLFEYFSETQRNKGNFPGRFSGRQFSNSRSEMNVSTLELGDSALYLCASSKGQGAVGELFFGEGSRLTVL.

The chain employs TRBV9 and TRBJ2-3; 8 bases line up with TRBD2. V trimming: 3 bases; J trimming: 2 bases; junction bases outside the gene matches: 8. Germline CDR1 is SGDLS and CDR2 is YYNGEE. The CDR3 totals 16 residues. The chain's CDR3 is CASSASLAANTDTQYF. The CDR3 DNA sequence: TGTGCCAGCAGCGCCTCACTAGCGGCCAACACAGATACGCAGTATTTT.

This sequence joins TRBV5-4 and TRBJ2-7, with 7 bases identical to TRBD1. This CDR3 comprises 14 residues. V shed 0 bases and J 2 bases; nucleotides not matched to a gene: 2. Germline V lookup: CDR1 SGHNT, CDR2 YYREEE (reference sequence). The chain's CDR3 is CASSLEGQAYEQYF. CDR3 DNA: TGTGCCAGCAGCTTGGAAGGACAGGCCTACGAGCAGTACTTC.

The rearrangement joins TRBV7-6 to TRBJ1-6; perhaps TRBD1 as D (6 bases). This CDR3 spans 18 amino acids. The V gene lost 5 bases and the J gene lost 5 bases, with 22 bases spanning the gap. Germline CDR1 SGHVS, CDR2 FNYEAQ. The CDR3 coding sequence is TGTGCCAGCAGCCCCCGACTCACTTCAGGGGCTGATAATTCACCCCTCCACTTT. Protein product: CASSPRLTSGADNSPLHF.

The V gene is TRBV29-1, the J gene TRBJ2-1, with D perhaps TRBD2 (6 bases). Germline-derived CDR1 and CDR2 are SQVTM and ANQGSEA. The length of the CDR3 is 15 residues. V was pared by 7 bases and J by 1 base, with 17 bases between. This chain's CDR3 is CSGYIGGRSYNEQFF. The CDR3 DNA follows: TGCAGCGGATATATCGGGGGTAGATCCTACAATGAGCAGTTCTTC.

This chain connects TRBV5-4 to TRBJ1-6, with TRBD1 matching over 11 bases. CDR1 is SGHNT and CDR2 is YYREEE in the germline V gene (reference sequence). The junction had 2 bases not matched to a gene; V was cut back by 4 bases and J by 5 bases. The CDR3 contains 15 residues. CDR3 amino acids: CASSPDRGHNSPLHF. The CDR3 DNA reads as TGTGCCAGCAGCCCGGACAGGGGGCATAATTCACCCCTCCACTTT.

The V gene is TRBV5-4, the J gene TRBJ2-5, with 15 bases aligning to TRBD2. The junction had 6 bases not matched to a gene; V was cut back by 4 bases and J by 5 bases. CDR1 SGHNT and CDR2 YYREEE come from the germline V gene (reference sequence). The CDR3 covers 16 residues. In DNA, the CDR3 is TGTGCCAGCAGCGCCGGACTAGCGGGAGGGTATGAGACCCAGTACTTC. Its protein is CASSAGLAGGYETQYF.

For the CDR3, the DNA is TGTGCCAGCACCTCGGGACTAGCGGACACCGGGGAGCTGTTTTTT. Protein: CASTSGLADTGELFF. The chain couples TRBV28 to TRBJ2-2, with TRBD2 identical over 11 bases. The germline gives CDR1 MDHEN, CDR2 SYDVKM. The CDR3 has 15 residues. Germline trimming cut 7 bases from V and 3 bases from J; bases unmatched to any gene: 4.

J is TRBJ2-3 and V is TRBV7-8, with 9 bases that match TRBD1. The germline CDR1 and CDR2 sequences are SGHVS and FQNEAQ. V lost 1 base, J lost 5 bases, and 13 bases stayed unmatched. The CDR3 sequence is 18 residues long. The CDR3 sequence: CASSLDRLGQGAGDTQYF. The DNA of the CDR3 is TGTGCCAGCAGCTTAGACAGACTGGGACAGGGAGCGGGAGATACGCAGTATTTT.

This sequence joins TRBV4-2 and TRBJ2-7; TRBD2 is a possible D gene (5 bases). Germline loops: CDR1 LGHNA, CDR2 YNFKEQ. Trimming shortened V by 1 base and J by 6 bases, and 13 bases separated the two germline ends. CDR3 length: 14 residues. The CDR3 spells CASSQVALSAEQYF. The CDR3 DNA is TGTGCCAGCAGCCAAGTAGCGCTATCGGCCGAGCAGTACTTC.